The clone carrying this T cell receptor beta chain was counted once. What it binds is unknown. The sample comes from a study of blood T cells in healthy people across ages. At the level of the study: Template-switching capture recovered about one barcoded beta molecule per two T cells.

Combining a sample-barcoded 5' primer with a J-beta primer mix, a second PCR ran for 7 to 11 cycles. From the 5' RACE reads, TCRdb called clonotypes with MiXCR, one entry per CDR3 protein. The table shows about 780,000 distinct CDR3 sequences, with about 59% occurring only once. Whole-study results and caveats: Donor CMV status was unknown, possibly confounding expanded clonotype changes.

Peripheral blood, about 9.3 milliliters per donor, was collected. The sequencing input was blood. The sequence was obtained from a man aged 30 to 45 in good health.

CDR3 coding DNA: TGTGCCAGCAGTCCGCATTTAGTCGATGAGCAGTTCTTC. Its protein product is CASSPHLVDEQFF. This chain links TRBV6-5 with TRBJ2-1; D ambiguous. Germline CDR1 reads MNHEY; CDR2 reads SVGAGI. The CDR3 length is 13 residues. The V gene lost 5 bases and the J gene lost 8 bases, with 13 bases spanning the gap.